The clone carrying this T cell receptor beta chain has ten or more counts. Germline and junction disagree at one end, which may indicate a read error. The data were taken from a study of shared clonotypes between healthy human individuals. The length of the CDR3 is 13 residues. In germline, CDR1 is SGHTA, CDR2 FQGNSA. In the authors' workflow: Junction-only immunoSEQ data arrived without quality scores, meaning filtering differed. Sequencing used immunoSEQ multiplex PCR; TCRdb keeps in-frame clones, though not all of them. The V and J calls and the clone size are those of that table, but D and trimming were determined from the DNA. The table lists about half a million clones, over 70% of them singletons.

Sequencing input: PBMCs. The rearrangement links TRBV7-2 to TRBJ1-2; 7 positions agree with TRBD1. This clonotype originated in a woman aged 40 to 55 in good health. Some clones in this sample may be carry-over from other donors' samples. CDR3 bases: TGTGCCAGCAGCCCAGACAGGGTCTATGGCTACGCCTTC. Translating gives CASSPDRVYGYAF.